A single T cell receptor beta chain is shown here with its context. Its antigen remains unidentified. The CDR3 sequence is 13 residues long. V lost 2 bases to trimming and J lost 5 bases; unmatched junction nucleotides: 1. Germline V CDR1 and CDR2: SGHVS, FQNEAQ. CD45RO+ cells went into CD8 memory alongside CCR7-negative CD45RA+ TemRA cells. These data come from a study of shared clonotypes between healthy human individuals. General observations from the study: It was anticipated that sequencing depth would influence how many clonotypes donors shared. Naive CD4 clonotype sharing across a few donors was about 5%. Only blood samples were collected, and tissue repertoires likely differ.

Assay used: immunoSEQ multiplex PCR; TCRdb lists only in-frame clones, some missing. The table lists about 380,000 clones, about 96% of them singletons. The source material was memory CD8+ T cells sorted from blood. The subset here: CD45RO+ cells pooled with CCR7-negative TemRA cells. The chain has TRBV7-8 and TRBJ1-2; 8 bases align to TRBD1. The receptor was derived from a man between 25 and 39 years old in good health. The CDR3 region is CASSLRTGYGYTF. The CDR3, as DNA: TGTGCCAGCAGCTTAAGGACAGGGTATGGCTACACCTTC.